The sequence of this T cell receptor (beta chain) was determined in a study of CD8 T cells in ankylosing spondylitis. Whole-study findings and limits: Characteristic of ankylosing spondylitis blood, it appeared, was a TCR beta motif comprising eight highly homologous variants. Certain motif variants had earlier been reported in reactive arthritis synovial fluid and blood.

Note on this clonotype: The antigen remains unidentified.

Germline lookup yields CDR1 DFQATT and CDR2 SNEGSKA (reference sequence). This CDR3 region has 12 residues. J lost 5 bases, V lost 3 bases, and 3 bases had no gene match. For TCR beta, libraries came from quantitative 5'-RACE with molecular barcodes. TCRdb analysed the 5' RACE reads with MiXCR anew, one entry per CDR3 protein. The repertoire holds 400,000 to 450,000 distinct CDR3 sequences, 17% seen once, with 1% in the top ten. This clonotype was sampled from a male donor with ankylosing spondylitis. Specimen: blood, either unsorted or a sorted T cell fraction (not recorded which). The chain recombines TRBV20-1 with TRBJ2-5; 7 positions match TRBD1. The CDR3 loop is CSARPGQETQYF. The CDR3 DNA reads TGCAGTGCTAGGCCGGGACAGGAGACCCAGTACTTC.